This TCR beta chain was found in a study of CD8+CD57+ T cells in acquired aplastic anemia. Overall study context: Sorting CD4+ and CD8+ cells gave DNA averaging about 2.9 ug. Points from the study as a whole: CD8+ Simpson's diversity in patients was not significantly different from that in controls. There were over 25 CD8+ CDR3 sequences that occurred in both patients and controls.

It was patients with CD8+CD57+ cell expansion by flow cytometry who were chosen for sequencing. No therapy was given to patients before blood sampling. This clonotype was found many times. Its target is unknown. The CDR3 has 15 amino acids. The ends were cut back, 5 bases at V and 2 bases at J, with 15 bases in the middle. Per the germline V gene, CDR1 is SGHTA and CDR2 is FQGNSA. Genomic DNA was employed as the template in profiling TCR beta VDJ and CDR3. TCRdb re-called the reads through MiXCR, storing one row per CDR3 protein. The table records just over 450,000 distinct CDR3 sequences, around 33% of them present only once.

Sequenced input: sorted CD4+, CD8+, or CD8+CD57+ T cells (not recorded which) from PBMCs. This sequence was found in a human donor with aplastic anemia. The chain carries TRBV7-2 and TRBJ2-5; a weak D match, TRBD2 (6 bases). CDR3: CASSLVADVQETQYF. DNA of the CDR3: TGTGCCAGCAGCCTAGTAGCGGACGTACAAGAGACCCAGTACTTC.